By share, the clone carrying this T cell receptor beta chain ranks as medium-sized. This record belongs to a study of control samples from healthy donors and cancer patients. The junction had 8 bases not matched to a gene; V was cut back by 7 bases and J by 2 bases. The germline gives CDR1 SQVTM, CDR2 ANQGSEA. CDR3 length equals 14 residues. Some clones are missing from TCRdb's copy, which holds only in-frame ones; the method was immunoSEQ multiplex PCR. The sample contains around 100,000 clones, more than 75% of which appear only once. The sequence was collected from a woman aged 45-65 years in good health. J is TRBJ2-1 and V is TRBV29-1; 7 bases are shared with TRBD2. The sequenced sample consisted of blood. DNA for the CDR3: TGCAGCGCCGCCGGGACTACCGCCTACAATGAGCAGTTCTTC. Protein: CSAAGTTAYNEQFF.